Presented here are 9 T cell receptor beta chains from one specimen sequenced in a study of T-cell reconstitution after alpha-beta-depleted transplantation in children. Preparation of the TCRbeta library was carried out with unique molecular identifiers. MiXCR, run by TCRdb on the PCR reads, gives a single entry per CDR3 protein. The sample lists 450,000 to 700,000 distinct CDR3 sequences; 25% to 30% were seen once. The sequencing used PBMCs, collected before TCRalphabeta/CD19-depleted stem cell transplant. These receptors were collected from a boy younger than two with Wiskott-Aldrich syndrome, due to receive a stem cell transplant.

V gene TRBV20-1 combines with J gene TRBJ2-6; D ambiguous. CDR1 DFQATT and CDR2 SNEGSKA come from the germline V gene (reference sequence). The CDR3 extends over 14 amino acids. V lost 1 base to trimming and J lost 0 bases, with 4 bases between them. The CDR3 nucleotides read TGCAGTGCTAGAGGGCTCTCTGGGGCCAACGTCCTGACTTTC. Translated, it gives CSARGLSGANVLTF.

This clonotype occurred a few times. The chain has TRBV20-1 and TRBJ1-1; D unclear. V lost 6 bases to trimming and J lost 0 bases, with 17 bases between them. This CDR3 contains 15 residues. Germline CDR1 reads DFQATT; CDR2 reads SNEGSKA (reference sequence). The CDR3 loop is CSAQTRPTMNTEAFF. In DNA form, the CDR3 reads TGCAGTGCACAGACCCGCCCGACTATGAACACTGAAGCTTTCTTT.

The chain carries TRBV7-3 and TRBJ2-7; D may correspond to TRBD1 or TRBD2 (5 bases each). V lost 1 base to trimming and J lost 0 bases, with 10 bases between them. This CDR3 contains 15 residues. Germline assignment: CDR1 SGHTA and CDR2 FQGTGA. The CDR3 DNA sequence: TGTGCCAGCAGCTTAAGGCCCGGGGCCTCCTACGAGCAGTACTTC. As protein: CASSLRPGASYEQYF.

The chain recombines TRBV7-2 with TRBJ2-7; D is possibly TRBD1 (5 bases). The CDR3 has 16 amino acids. V gave up 5 bases and J gave up 1 base, with 18 bases separating them. Germline-derived CDR1 and CDR2 are SGHTA and FQGNSA. The CDR3 region has the DNA TGTGCCAGCAGCCCCCTAGGGAAGGGGCCTTCCTACGAGCAGTACTTC. Its translation: CASSPLGKGPSYEQYF.

V and J are TRBV5-1 and TRBJ2-1, with 9 bases matching TRBD2. Trimming at V came to 2 bases and at J to 10 bases, leaving 10 bases not matched to a gene. The CDR3 loop spans 15 amino acids. Germline V gene lookup returns CDR1 SGHRS and CDR2 YFSETQ. The CDR3: CASSFAGGPRGEQFF. The CDR3 region has the DNA TGCGCCAGCAGCTTTGCGGGAGGGCCTCGTGGGGAGCAGTTCTTC.

This clonotype was detected a few times. The chain uses TRBV12-3 or TRBV12-4 and TRBJ2-2; D is unclear. The CDR3 runs 14 residues. The V end was cut by 6 bases, the J end by 6 bases, with 14 bases between. The CDR3 DNA reads as TGTGCCAGCAGATCGGGTAGTACCTCCGGGGAGCTGTTTTTT. This translates into CASRSGSTSGELFF.

This clonotype was detected a few times. The chain uses TRBV5-1 and TRBJ2-3; 10 bases are a match to TRBD2. V lost 4 bases and J lost 12; bases outside the gene matches: 8. The CDR3 sequence is 13 residues long. Germline lookup yields CDR1 SGHRS and CDR2 YFSETQ. CDR3 coding DNA: TGCGCCAGCAGCACCGGACTAGCGGATTCTCAGTATTTT. Translated: CASSTGLADSQYF.

The rearrangement joins TRBV28 to TRBJ2-6, with 7 positions matching TRBD1. Germline values: CDR1 MDHEN, CDR2 SYDVKM. V was clipped by 3 bases and J by 4 bases; unmatched bases: 9. The CDR3 has 17 residues. As DNA, the CDR3 is TGTGCCAGCAGTTTCCTCGCGACAGGGACCGGGGCCAACGTCCTGACTTTC. Translated: CASSFLATGTGANVLTF.

The rearrangement joins TRBV20-1 to TRBJ2-5, with 9 nucleotides matching TRBD2. The germline gives CDR1 DFQATT, CDR2 SNEGSKA (reference sequence). This CDR3 has 14 amino acids. The J segment lost 5 bases and the V segment lost 4 bases, leaving 8 bases of the junction unmatched. In DNA, the CDR3 is TGCAGTGCTAAACCGGGACTAGCCCGGGAGACCCAGTACTTC. Protein sequence: CSAKPGLARETQYF.